The T cell receptor (beta chain) described here comes from a study of blood T cell repertoires in COVID-19. Overall study context: Specimens from acute and convalescent COVID-19 originated in the United States, Italy and Spain. T cells, B-cell-depleted T cells, or PBMCs supplied cDNA or gDNA.

Germline assignment: CDR1 SGHVS and CDR2 FNYEAQ. The CDR3 contains 17 residues. The V end was cut by 4 bases, the J end by 2 bases, with 20 bases between. In the authors' methods: Nucleated cell counts were estimated from reference gene primer amplification. Libraries were prepared by immunoSEQ multiplex PCR; TCRdb keeps only in-frame clonotypes and omits some of them. V and J calls and clone size are as listed in that table; D and trimming were resolved from the DNA. This sample has 250,000 or so clones, with over 80% found just once. This sequence originates from a woman between 40 and 55 years old who had recovered from COVID-19. The source material was peripheral blood. V gene TRBV7-6 combines with J gene TRBJ2-5; tentative D call: TRBD1 (6 bases). CDR3 sequence (DNA): TGTGCCAGCAGCTCCGTCGGTTTTGGACAGAAACAAGAGACCCAGTACTTC. Amino acid sequence: CASSSVGFGQKQETQYF.